The present TCR beta chain was sequenced within a study of T cell repertoires in cytomegalovirus infection. MiXCR, run by TCRdb on the reads, gives a single entry per CDR3 protein. The data hold 630,000 or so distinct CDR3 sequences, with around 24% observed a single time. V was trimmed by 5 bases and J by 5 bases, leaving 16 bases between them. The germline gives CDR1 SGHTA, CDR2 FQGNSA. The CDR3 has 15 amino acids. This clonotype was seen at least ten times. Specimen: CD8+ T cells from PBMCs. V is TRBV7-2 and J is TRBJ1-5, with D hard to call. The clonotype originates from a human donor in good health (CMV status not recorded). Some clones in this sample may be carry-over from other donors' samples. The CDR3 region has the DNA TGTGCCAGCAGCCCTACGGTCAGGTCAGATCAGCCCCAGCATTTT. Encoded protein: CASSPTVRSDQPQHF.